The clone carrying this T cell receptor beta chain was recorded a few times. The antigen is unknown. These data come from a study of T-cell memory formation after mild COVID-19. General study points: A second wave expanding day 15 to 37 was CD4+-biased; contracting clones were balanced. Some clones that responded turned up in pre-infection memory, which suggests that cross-reactive memory joined in.

From the 5' RACE reads, TCRdb called clonotypes with MiXCR, one entry per CDR3 protein. The table includes approximately 180,000 distinct CDR3 sequences, approximately 16% detected once. The ends were cut back, 2 bases at V and 4 bases at J, with 14 bases in the middle. The CDR3 spans 15 residues. Looked up from germline, CDR1 is SGHVS and CDR2 is FQNEAQ. This chain uses TRBV7-8 with TRBJ1-2, with D tentatively TRBD1 (5 bases). This TCR derives from an adult woman who had mild COVID-19 (a few samples of this study predate the infection). Cell type and time point are not known. The sample was PBMCs or a T cell subset sorted from them (not recorded which). CDR3 amino acids: CASSLSSQGGYGYTF. The CDR3 DNA follows: TGTGCCAGCAGCTTAAGCAGCCAGGGAGGCTATGGCTACACCTTC.